These 25 T cell receptor beta chains came from one sample sequenced in a study of cytomegalovirus exposure and HLA in healthy donors. Amplification used 60 Vbeta primers and 13 Jbeta primers. TCRdb's copy holds only in-frame clones and misses some; the assay was immunoSEQ multiplex PCR. This sample has more than 100,000 clones; around 67% occur once, and the top ten carry around 4%. Sequenced input: PBMCs. Receptor source: a woman between 35 and 50 years old in good health and CMV-seronegative.

The genes are TRBV6-1 and TRBJ1-2; D uncertain. Trimming stripped 6 bases from V and 5 bases from J, with 10 bases between. Germline values: CDR1 MNHNS, CDR2 SASEGT. The CDR3 has 12 residues. The CDR3 nucleotides read TGTGCCAGCAGCAGTTTACGTTATGGCTACACCTTC. Translation: CASSSLRYGYTF.

This sequence joins TRBV6-6 and TRBJ2-5; D unresolved. The V end was cut by 6 bases, the J end by 1 base, with 12 bases between. The CDR3 runs 14 residues. Per the germline V gene, CDR1 is MNHNY and CDR2 is SVGAGI (reference sequence). The CDR3 nucleotides read TGTGCCAGCAGCCCGACAAGAATCCAAGAGACCCAGTACTTC. Its translation is CASSPTRIQETQYF.

The chain uses TRBV18 and TRBJ2-3, with 9 bases that match TRBD2. Germline CDR1 reads KGHSH; CDR2 reads LQKENI. The V and J ends lost 6 bases and 3 bases, in that order; junction bases with no gene match: 7. The CDR3 is 15 amino acids. The CDR3 DNA reads as TGTGCCAGCTCCATTCTAGCGGGGAGTACAGATACGCAGTATTTT. Translated: CASSILAGSTDTQYF.

The rearrangement links TRBV7-2 to TRBJ1-2; a weak D match, TRBD1 (6 bases). V was shortened by 5 bases and J by 8 bases, with 21 bases between the two germline ends. The length of the CDR3 is 15 residues. Germline V lookup: CDR1 SGHTA, CDR2 FQGNSA. For the CDR3, the DNA is TGTGCCAGCAGCCAGCGGGGGGCGAGGGCTGGGGGCTACACCTTC. Translation gives CASSQRGARAGGYTF. Looking up the rest from reference TRBV7-2 and TRBJ1-2 gives the full variable domain: GAGVSQSPSNKVTEKGKDVELRCDPISGHTALYWYRQSLGQGLEFLIYFQGNSAPDKSGLPSDRFSAERTGGSVSTLTIQRTQQEDSAVYLCASSQRGARAGGYTFGSGTRLTVV.

The chain employs TRBV2 and TRBJ2-5; perhaps TRBD1 as D (6 bases). Judging by the DNA end, TRBJ2-7 fits better; the J call may be wrong. The CDR3 extends over 15 amino acids. CDR1 and CDR2 from the germline V gene are SNHLY and FYNNEI. Written as DNA, the CDR3 is TGTGCCAGCAGTCCCGTAGACAGGCTGGCCTACGAGCAGTACTTC. Protein product: CASSPVDRLAYEQYF.

V and J are TRBV27 and TRBJ2-7; the D gene is possibly TRBD1 (5 bases). Trimming removed 10 bases at V and 6 bases at J, with 19 bases between. CDR3 size: 13 residues. Looked up from germline, CDR1 is MNHEY and CDR2 is SMNVEV (reference sequence). The CDR3 sequence is CATNPSPRVEQYF. Written as DNA, the CDR3 is TGTGCCACCAACCCATCTCCCAGGGTCGAGCAGTACTTC.

The chain recombines TRBV7-2 with TRBJ2-5, with D hard to call. V lost 6 bases and J 3 bases, leaving 11 bases between the germline ends. The CDR3 sequence is 13 residues long. Germline loops: CDR1 SGHTA, CDR2 FQGNSA. The CDR3 DNA reads TGTGCCAGCAGGTCGGGTCCAAAAGAGACCCAGTACTTC. It encodes CASRSGPKETQYF.

This sequence joins TRBV6-4 and TRBJ1-1, with D tentatively TRBD1 (5 bases). V was trimmed by 8 bases and J by 5 bases, leaving 15 bases between them. The CDR3 loop spans 13 amino acids. CDR1 and CDR2 from the germline V gene are MRHNA and SNTAGT. The DNA for the CDR3 is TGTGCCAGCGAGGGTTGGGAGGGGACTGAAGCTTTCTTT. Its protein is CASEGWEGTEAFF.

This sequence joins TRBV18 and TRBJ1-5, with unresolved D. The germline V and J ends were trimmed by 6 bases and 1 base, with 16 bases remaining between them. The CDR3 length is 16 residues. CDR1 and CDR2 (germline): KGHSH, LQKENI. CDR3 sequence (DNA): TGTGCCAGCTCCCGCGGGCGGGTGGTCAGCAATCAGCCCCAGCATTTT. Translating it yields CASSRGRVVSNQPQHF.

The chain employs TRBV28 and TRBJ2-7; 7 nucleotides line up with TRBD1. CDR1 MDHEN and CDR2 SYDVKM come from the germline V gene. This CDR3 contains 16 residues. Germline trimming cut 5 bases from V and 0 bases from J; bases unmatched to any gene: 10. CDR3 nucleotide sequence: TGTGCCAGCAGTGGCCCTCCGGGACAGCCCTCCTACGAGCAGTACTTC. Protein product: CASSGPPGQPSYEQYF.

The chain uses TRBV15 and TRBJ1-1; D possibly corresponds to TRBD1 (6 bases). The CDR3 is 13 residues long. Between the trimmed V and J ends, which lost 4 bases and 11 bases, there was a span of 17 bases. Looked up from germline, CDR1 is LNHNV and CDR2 is YYDKDF (reference sequence). The CDR3 loop reads CATSTRRGGDAFF. The CDR3 DNA reads TGTGCCACCAGCACCCGAAGGGGGGGGGACGCTTTCTTT.

The chain joins TRBV9 to TRBJ2-7, with TRBD1 matching over 10 bases. Germline assignment: CDR1 SGDLS and CDR2 YYNGEE. This CDR3 comprises 17 residues. After removal of 0 bases from V and 2 bases from J, the junction contained 8 bases not matched to a gene. The CDR3 sequence is CASSVGPTGTGAYEQYF. The CDR3 DNA is TGTGCCAGCAGCGTAGGTCCCACCGGGACAGGGGCCTACGAGCAGTACTTC.

The chain is built from TRBV4-3 and TRBJ2-5, with a possible D match to TRBD1 (6 bases). From germline, CDR1 is LGHNA and CDR2 YSLEER. The CDR3 extends over 15 amino acids. Trimming cost V 4 bases and J 4 bases, with 16 bases left between them. The CDR3 protein is CASSPNRVQSETQYF. In DNA form, the CDR3 reads TGCGCCAGCAGCCCCAACAGGGTCCAGTCAGAGACCCAGTACTTC.

This chain joins TRBV18 and TRBJ2-5, with 7 bases lining up with TRBD2. This CDR3 comprises 14 residues. After removal of 5 bases from V and 5 bases from J, the junction contained 8 bases not matched to a gene. In germline, CDR1 is KGHSH, CDR2 LQKENI. In DNA, the CDR3 is TGTGCCAGCTCAGCCTCGGGAGGCGGGGAGACCCAGTACTTC. Translated: CASSASGGGETQYF.

The V and J genes are TRBV5-4 and TRBJ2-1, with TRBD2 matching over 7 bases. CDR3 size: 15 residues. J gave up 0 bases and V 5 bases, and 5 bases lay outside the gene matches. CDR1 is SGHNT and CDR2 is YYREEE in the germline V gene (reference sequence). The CDR3 region is CASSYWGGSYNEQFF. Here the CDR3 DNA reads TGTGCCAGCAGTTATTGGGGGGGCTCCTACAATGAGCAGTTCTTC.

The chain has TRBV27 and TRBJ2-3; the D gene is possibly TRBD1 (6 bases). The CDR3 is 16 amino acids. The germline gives CDR1 MNHEY, CDR2 SMNVEV (reference sequence). Deletions cut 7 bases from V and 3 bases from J, with 20 bases between. CDR3 DNA: TGTGCCAGCACCCAAACGCCGTCTACAGGGACAGATACGCAGTATTTT. Its protein product is CASTQTPSTGTDTQYF.

This clone appeared a few times. The chain recombines TRBV5-1 with TRBJ1-1; a weak D match, TRBD1 (6 bases). The V and J ends lost 1 base and 4 bases respectively, with 11 bases between them. This CDR3 comprises 14 residues. CDR1 is SGHRS, CDR2 YFSETQ, per germline. The CDR3 DNA reads as TGCGCCAGCAGCTTGACGAACAGGGTCACTGAAGCTTTCTTT. This sequence encodes CASSLTNRVTEAFF.

The chain joins TRBV27 to TRBJ2-1, with 8 bases aligning to TRBD2. V lost 5 bases and J lost 7; bases outside the gene matches: 4. Per the germline V gene, CDR1 is MNHEY and CDR2 is SMNVEV (reference sequence). The CDR3 length is 13 residues. CDR3 amino acids: CASSSSGMNEQFF. CDR3 nucleotide sequence: TGTGCCAGCAGTAGTAGCGGGATGAATGAGCAGTTCTTC.

This chain links TRBV2 with TRBJ2-1; 7 bases fit TRBD2. The ends lost 6 bases at V and 0 bases at J; junction bases unmatched: 5. The CDR3 length is 15 residues. Germline V gene sequence: CDR1 SNHLY, CDR2 FYNNEI. The CDR3 region has the DNA TGTGCCAGCAGGGAGCGGGAAAGCTCCTACAATGAGCAGTTCTTC. Encoded protein: CASRERESSYNEQFF.

V is TRBV19 and J is TRBJ1-1, with 7 bases fitting TRBD1. V trimming: 1 base; J trimming: 4 bases; junction bases outside the gene matches: 3. The length of the CDR3 is 14 residues. Germline CDR1 and CDR2: LNHDA and SQIVND (reference sequence). CDR3 coding DNA: TGTGCCAGTAGTATAGGGGGGACAGCCACTGAAGCTTTCTTT. Encoded protein: CASSIGGTATEAFF.

This clone has ten or more counts. The gene calls are TRBV28 and TRBJ2-7, with D unclear. Germline V lookup: CDR1 MDHEN, CDR2 SYDVKM. The CDR3 is 11 amino acids. Trimming shortened V by 5 bases and J by 7 bases, and 9 bases separated the two germline ends. This CDR3 is CASSPHREQYF. DNA of the CDR3: TGTGCCAGCAGTCCCCACCGGGAGCAGTACTTC. Full variable domain (remainder filled in from reference TRBV28 and TRBJ2-7): DVKVTQSSRYLVKRTGEKVFLECVQDMDHENMFWYRQDPGLGLRLIYFSYDVKMKEKGDIPEGYSVSREKKERFSLILESASTNQTSMYLCASSPHREQYFGPGTRLTVT.

The CDR3: CASSPPPKTGYGYTF. CDR3 sequence (DNA): TGTGCCAGCTCACCCCCCCCTAAGACAGGCTATGGCTACACCTTC. The rearrangement joins TRBV18 to TRBJ1-2, with D possibly TRBD1 on 6 matching bases. V shed 3 bases and J shed 4 bases, with 15 bases lying between them. The V gene's germline CDR1 is KGHSH and CDR2 LQKENI. The CDR3 loop spans 15 amino acids.

This clone has more than one count but fewer than ten. V is TRBV7-7 and J is TRBJ2-2, with 11 bases that match TRBD1. The CDR3 contains 15 residues. V trimming: 4 bases; J trimming: 5 bases; junction bases outside the gene matches: 3. CDR1 is SSHAT and CDR2 is FNYEAQ in the germline V gene (reference sequence). CDR3 sequence: CASSSGQGGTGELFF. CDR3 DNA sequence: TGTGCCAGCAGCTCGGGACAGGGGGGGACCGGGGAGCTGTTTTTT.

In its sample, this clone was seen a few times. The chain joins TRBV29-1 to TRBJ2-7, with TRBD1 matching over 8 bases. The CDR3 sequence is 12 residues long. From germline, CDR1 is SQVTM and CDR2 ANQGSEA. The J segment lost 2 bases and the V segment lost 4 bases, leaving 1 base of the junction unmatched. For the CDR3, the DNA is TGCAGCGTTGGGGGACAGGCCTACGAGCAGTACTTC. Its translation: CSVGGQAYEQYF.

J is TRBJ1-4 and V is TRBV5-1; D gene uncertain. The CDR3 is 15 amino acids. Germline CDR1 is SGHRS and CDR2 is YFSETQ. V lost 0 bases, J lost 3 bases, and 9 bases lay in between. CDR3: CASSLERVANEKLFF. CDR3 DNA: TGCGCCAGCAGCTTGGAGCGGGTAGCTAATGAAAAACTGTTTTTT.